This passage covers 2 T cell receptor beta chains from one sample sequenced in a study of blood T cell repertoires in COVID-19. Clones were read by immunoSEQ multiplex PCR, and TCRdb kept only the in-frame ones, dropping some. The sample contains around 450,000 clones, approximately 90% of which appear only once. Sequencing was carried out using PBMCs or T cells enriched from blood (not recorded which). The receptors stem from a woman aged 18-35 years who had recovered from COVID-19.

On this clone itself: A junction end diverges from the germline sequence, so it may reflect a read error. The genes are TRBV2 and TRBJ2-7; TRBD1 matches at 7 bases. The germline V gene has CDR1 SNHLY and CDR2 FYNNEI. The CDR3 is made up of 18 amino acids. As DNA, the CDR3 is TGTGCCAGCAGTAAAGCTTACTTGACAGGGCCGAGCTCCTACGAGCAGTACTTC. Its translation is CASSKAYLTGPSSYEQYF. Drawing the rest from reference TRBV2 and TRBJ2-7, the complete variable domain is EPEVTQTPSHQVTQMGQEVILRCVPISNHLYFYWYRQILGQKVEFLVSFYNNEISEKSEIFDDQFSVERPDGSNFTLKIRSTKLEDSAMYFCASSKAYLTGPSSYEQYFGPGTRLTVT.

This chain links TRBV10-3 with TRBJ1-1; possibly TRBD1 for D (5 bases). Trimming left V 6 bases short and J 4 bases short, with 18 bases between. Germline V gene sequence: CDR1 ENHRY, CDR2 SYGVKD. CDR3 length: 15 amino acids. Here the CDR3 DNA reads TGTGCCATCAGCCCCCAGGGAGGAGGTTTCACTGAAGCTTTCTTT. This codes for CAISPQGGGFTEAFF.